This T cell receptor beta chain was recovered during a study of blood T cells in healthy people across ages. Germline V gene lookup returns CDR1 SGHDT and CDR2 YYEEEE. The V end was cut by 0 bases, the J end by 5 bases, with 6 bases between. The CDR3 is 12 residues long. Sample-barcoded 5' priming and a J-beta primer mix drove a second PCR of roughly 6 to 12 cycles. In TCRdb, the 5' RACE reads were re-called with MiXCR into one record per CDR3 protein. The data show hundreds of thousands of distinct CDR3 sequences, 32% seen once. This clonotype appeared many times. The chain recombines TRBV5-6 with TRBJ2-7; TRBD1 is a possible D gene (5 bases). The clonotype comes from a woman of 80 years or more in good health. Sequencing input: blood. This chain's CDR3 is CASSLEDNEQYF. CDR3 DNA sequence: TGTGCCAGCAGCTTGGAGGACAACGAGCAGTACTTC.